This TCR beta chain was sequenced during a study of human T cells and chemical hapten exposure (dated by TCRdb to about 2021). For the study in its entirety: For sensitization, 2% DPC in acetone was applied to a 2 cm by 2 cm area of upper inner arm skin. Patients additionally received weekly therapeutic DPC doses to the scalp throughout the roughly 25-week study period. Patch testing was performed on the upper back with Finn chambers containing 0.01% DPC, and the patch tests were scored after 6 days according to International Contact Dermatitis Research Group standards. Alopecia areata with under or over 50% scalp involvement, alopecia totalis and alopecia universalis were represented in the patient cohort, which was mostly female. The libraries were sequenced as a pool, and the TCR yield per sample differed mostly because of small variations in library volumes within the pool. Peripheral blood TCR repertoire changes were tracked in vivo in alopecia patients during primary and secondary sensitization to the hapten diphenylcyclopropenone (DPC). Blood samples were taken from patients before sensitization (week 0) and then at 2, 6 and about 24 weeks after DPC sensitization. Nearly 30 alopecia patients provided blood for TCR sequencing at one to four time points (pre-sensitization, 2, 6 and 24 weeks). The study at large found these results: Expanded TCRs formed significantly more large CDR3 similarity clusters than pre-sensitization or healthy control sets, consistent with antigen-driven responses. Because all patients had alopecia, a presumed autoimmune disease, the immune response of the patients might differ from that of healthy individuals. No change with DPC sensitization was found in the number of TCRs above 1 in 1000 frequency, and no evidence of global repertoire structure alterations was found. Patch test score correlated positively with the number of PT1 expanded TCRs, reaching significance at thresholds 8, 16 and 32 but not at 4. After repeated subsampling, changes were observed in the strength of the expansion versus patch-test correlation and in the threshold at which the correlation became significant.

The method behind the library was RACE. This sample was sequenced with a NextSeq 500. Library preparation attached unique molecular identifiers to individual cDNA molecules for quantitative, reproducible TCR counting. For every blood RNA sample, sequencing covered both the TCR alpha and TCR beta chains. The authors' analysis ran thus. The median number of TCRs per sample was approximately 96,000, ranging from about 23,224 to 700,000. V, J and CDR3 annotation of the TCR reads was performed with the Decombinator software suite. For PS versus PT1 abundance plots, all samples were subsampled to the same number of TCRs (28,000). Expanded TCRs were defined as absent before sensitization and observed at least eight times at the 2-week time point. The public reads were quality trimmed at Q25 with fastp and then assembled into clones with MiXCR by TCRdb, keeping productive beta chains. A single entry per CDR3 protein holds the most common genes and DNA from its merged rows. The V and J calls here are based on TCRdb, not the publication. Within this sample are 95,000 to 150,000 distinct CDR3 sequences, with approximately 15% of them counted one time only. The ten biggest clones cover 0.92% of the sample.

This clonotype was seen once. Its antigen is not yet known. No much larger clone is present one base from it, and per-base qualities are unavailable. The time point label for this specimen denotes: patch test 1, 2 weeks after DPC sensitization. The treatment or condition label for this specimen denotes: therapeutic diphenylcyclopropenone sensitization with weekly scalp DPC. At every patch-test visit, the blood draw took place before the patch test was put on. Eligible patients were aged 18 to 70, diagnosed with alopecia, deemed suitable for DPC therapy, and excluded if pregnant. Total RNA was isolated from unfractionated whole blood collected in Tempus Blood RNA tubes. Sequenced here: whole blood, sampled in connection with sensitization to the hapten diphenylcyclopropenone (DPC). This receptor was identified in a man younger than 35 with alopecia areata. Some clones in this sample may be carry-over from other donors' samples.

The nucleotides read TGTGCCAGCAGCCAAGATTGGGCAGCAGCAGATACGCAGTATTTT. It specifies CASSQDWAAADTQYF. This chain joins TRBV3-1 to TRBJ2-3, with the D gene call left open. According to the germline V gene (reference sequence), CDR1 reads LGHDT and CDR2 reads YNNKEL. Relative to germline, V is 0 bases shorter and J is 4 bases shorter, with 11 bases between their ends. Reading from cysteine to phenylalanine, the CDR3 counts 15 amino acids. Just the 45-base CDR3 DNA is kept, in frame starting at base 1.